This record concerns one T cell receptor (beta chain) sequence. Its antigen is as yet unknown. With 60 Vbeta and 13 Jbeta primers, the PCR was carried out. Sequencing was performed with immunoSEQ multiplex PCR; in TCRdb, only in-frame clones are kept and a portion is missing. The table has approximately 210,000 clones, around 87% seen once. These data are taken from a study of cytomegalovirus exposure and HLA in healthy donors. Regarding the study as a whole: TCR beta V- and J-gene trimming was later associated with a missense DCLRE1C variant. Specificity for CMV antigens was confirmed in vitro for a few of the CMV-associated chains. Some TCR beta chains (about 180 of them) were listed as cytomegalovirus-associated. Further analysis was carried out later, and it showed several of the most significant clusters appearing linked to common viral pathogens.

CDR3 length equals 15 residues. Germline V lookup: CDR1 MNHNS, CDR2 SASEGT. V dropped 3 bases and J dropped 1 base, with 10 bases sitting between them. The sequenced material came from PBMCs. This TCR came from a young man in good health and CMV-seronegative. V usage is TRBV6-1 and J usage is TRBJ1-3; D is unclear. The CDR3 bases are TGTGCCAGCAGTGATCCGTTGAGTTCTGGAAACACCATATATTTT. Amino acids: CASSDPLSSGNTIYF.